The 9 T cell receptor beta chains listed next were all sequenced from one sample in a study of cytomegalovirus exposure and HLA in healthy donors. Primers: 60 Vbeta forward and 13 Jbeta reverse. The repertoire was sequenced with immunoSEQ multiplex PCR; TCRdb's copy has only in-frame clones and lacks some. The repertoire holds some 91,000 clones, with around 73% as singletons. The sequenced sample was PBMCs. Receptors were obtained from a woman aged 55 to 70 in good health and CMV-seronegative.

The sample holds a few counts of this clone. The chain has TRBV5-6 and TRBJ1-1; 11 bases align to TRBD1. V trimming: 0 bases; J trimming: 0 bases; junction bases outside the gene matches: 7. The CDR3 extends over 18 amino acids. Germline loops: CDR1 SGHDT, CDR2 YYEEEE. The CDR3 here is CASSLVPLDRGLNTEAFF. The DNA of the CDR3 is TGTGCCAGCAGCTTGGTTCCGTTGGACAGGGGGCTGAACACTGAAGCTTTCTTT.

V gene TRBV19 combines with J gene TRBJ1-1; possibly TRBD1 for D (5 bases). The germline CDR1 and CDR2 sequences are LNHDA and SQIVND (reference sequence). The CDR3 totals 18 residues. V was clipped by 6 bases and J by 0 bases, with 23 bases between them. The CDR3 coding sequence is TGTGCCAGTAGCCCGAATCAGGGCTGGTTTTTGATGAACACTGAAGCTTTCTTT. As protein: CASSPNQGWFLMNTEAFF.

The V gene is TRBV7-7, the J gene TRBJ2-3; TRBD2 matches 9 bases. Germline trimming cut 5 bases from V and 2 bases from J; bases unmatched to any gene: 5. The CDR3 length is 15 residues. CDR1 is SSHAT and CDR2 is FNYEAQ in the germline V gene (reference sequence). This chain's CDR3 is CASSLSSGITDTQYF. The CDR3 DNA reads TGTGCCAGCAGCCTTTCTAGCGGGATCACAGATACGCAGTATTTT.

This chain connects TRBV5-1 to TRBJ1-2, with 9 bases lining up with TRBD1. Trimming cost V 8 bases and J 0 bases; bases outside gene matches: 5. The CDR3 spans 14 residues. Per the germline V gene, CDR1 is SGHRS and CDR2 is YFSETQ. Here the CDR3 reads CASTGQGTNYGYTF. The CDR3 coding sequence is TGCGCCAGTACTGGACAGGGGACTAACTATGGCTACACCTTC.

This chain connects TRBV19 to TRBJ1-3; no clear D gene. The CDR3 is 14 residues long. Trimming left V 6 bases short and J 0 bases short, with 9 bases between. Germline lookup yields CDR1 LNHDA and CDR2 SQIVND (reference sequence). The CDR3 DNA reads as TGTGCCAGTAGCCCCGCGGCCTCTGGAAACACCATATATTTT. Protein sequence: CASSPAASGNTIYF. The full variable domain, rest sourced from reference TRBV19 and TRBJ1-3, is DGGITQSPKYLFRKEGQNVTLSCEQNLNHDAMYWYRQDPGQGLRLIYYSQIVNDFQKGDIAEGYSVSREKKESFPLTVTSAQKNPTAFYLCASSPAASGNTIYFGEGSWLTVV.

The genes are TRBV2 and TRBJ2-7; no clear D gene. The CDR3 is made up of 13 amino acids. V was pared by 2 bases and J by 4 bases, with 9 bases between. Germline-derived CDR1 and CDR2 are SNHLY and FYNNEI. The CDR3 protein is CASSEHSLYEQYF. CDR3 nucleotide sequence: TGTGCCAGCAGTGAACACAGCCTTTACGAGCAGTACTTC.

V is TRBV30 and J is TRBJ1-2; 8 bases align to TRBD1. The V gene's germline CDR1 is GTSNPN and CDR2 SVGIG (reference sequence). V lost 5 bases to trimming and J lost 1 base; unmatched junction nucleotides: 9. The CDR3 has 15 residues. CDR3 amino acids: CAWSLGQVLNYGYTF. Here the CDR3 DNA reads TGTGCCTGGTCTTTGGGACAGGTCCTTAACTATGGCTACACCTTC.

This chain connects TRBV7-2 to TRBJ2-3, with 7 bases matching TRBD2. J gave up 2 bases and V 5 bases, and 10 bases lay outside the gene matches. Looked up from germline, CDR1 is SGHTA and CDR2 is FQGNSA. This CDR3 has 16 amino acids. The CDR3: CASSPIGGGYTDTQYF. CDR3 DNA: TGTGCCAGCAGCCCCATTGGCGGGGGTTACACAGATACGCAGTATTTT. Full variable domain (missing parts from reference TRBV7-2 and TRBJ2-3): GAGVSQSPSNKVTEKGKDVELRCDPISGHTALYWYRQSLGQGLEFLIYFQGNSAPDKSGLPSDRFSAERTGGSVSTLTIQRTQQEDSAVYLCASSPIGGGYTDTQYFGPGTRLTVL.

J is TRBJ2-2 and V is TRBV9, with D possibly being TRBD2 (5 bases). Trimming took off 3 bases at V and 4 bases at J, with 16 bases between the two ends. Germline loops: CDR1 SGDLS, CDR2 YYNGEE. The CDR3 has 16 amino acids. The CDR3 bases are TGTGCCAGCAGCGCTCGGACCCCCGGAGGCACCGGGGAGCTGTTTTTT. This encodes CASSARTPGGTGELFF.